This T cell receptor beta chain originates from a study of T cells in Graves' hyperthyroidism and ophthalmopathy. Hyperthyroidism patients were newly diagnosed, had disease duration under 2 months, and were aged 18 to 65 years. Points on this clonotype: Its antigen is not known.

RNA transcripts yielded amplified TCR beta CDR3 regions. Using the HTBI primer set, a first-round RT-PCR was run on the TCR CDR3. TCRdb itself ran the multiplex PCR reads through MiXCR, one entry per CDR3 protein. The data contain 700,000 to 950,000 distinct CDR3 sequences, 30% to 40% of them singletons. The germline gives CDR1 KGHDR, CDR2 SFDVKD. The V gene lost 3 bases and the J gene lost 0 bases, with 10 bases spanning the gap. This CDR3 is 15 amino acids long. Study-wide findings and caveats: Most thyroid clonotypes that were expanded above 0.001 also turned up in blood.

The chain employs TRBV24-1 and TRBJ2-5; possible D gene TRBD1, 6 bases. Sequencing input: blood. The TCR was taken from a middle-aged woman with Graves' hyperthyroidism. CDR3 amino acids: CATSDRRDNQETQYF. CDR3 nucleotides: TGTGCCACCAGTGATCGCCGGGACAACCAAGAGACCCAGTACTTC.